This note documents a single T cell receptor beta chain sequence. Its target antigen remains unknown. No base quality information exists; no much larger clone differs at one position. This sample was included in a study of blood T cell repertoires in COVID-19 (dated by TCRdb to 2020 to 2022). Turning to the overall study: The collaborator samples originated in the United States, Italy and Spain and spanned the acute and convalescent phases of COVID-19. The repertoires were released in a freely available public database meant as a resource for research on the immune response to SARS-CoV-2. Subjects who had been exposed to COVID-19, were actively infected with it, or had recovered from it provided the deeply sampled blood TCRbeta repertoires that made up the dataset. The prospective study material was composed of cDNA or gDNA derived from T cells, B-cell-depleted T cells, or PBMCs. Samples came from the ongoing ImmuneRACE study (first 160 participants) plus 1,254 subjects from 6 global collaborators. Where available, HLA class I and class II types were taken from metadata supplied by the sample provider and were not determined by assay-based typing. Sample metadata almost always included a de-identified subject ID, COVID-19 status, age in years and sex. General findings and caveats noted by the study authors: Clinical and demographic metadata were provided uncurated, with the amount varying by source and participant.

The immunoSEQ Assay, a bias-controlled multiplex PCR, was used to amplify TCRbeta CDR3 regions from genomic DNA. The authors processed their data as follows. The number of nucleated cells in each sample was estimated by amplification of reference gene primers within the assay. To quantify the absolute abundance of each unique TCRbeta CDR3 rearrangement, sequence reads were collapsed and filtered. Productive Simpson clonality was computed per sample as the square root of Simpson's diversity index over productive rearrangements. TCRdb took over this immuneACCESS table, retaining in-frame rearrangements with V and J assigned. Such tables are incomplete; in checked studies, under half of the missing clones stem from an unresolved V gene, and the remainder is unexplained. V and J calls and clone size are copied from that table; D and trimming were computed from the DNA. In all, the sample holds more than 70,000 clones, and about four fifths of those were seen once. The ten biggest clones cover 36% of the sample.

V is pared back by 5 bases and J by 4 bases, with 14 bases lying between the germline termini. Sequences LGHDT (CDR1) and YNNKEL (CDR2) are obtained from the germline V gene (reference sequence). The CDR3 has 14 amino acids, counting the end cysteine and phenylalanine. This entry keeps only the CDR3 DNA: 42 bases, framed from base 1. Whole blood was collected in K2EDTA tubes by collaborating institutions according to the institutions' own protocols. For TCRbeta analysis, collaborators shipped samples as frozen whole blood, isolated PBMCs, or DNA extracted from either of those sample types. This chain joins TRBV3-1 (or the pseudogene TRBV3-2) to TRBJ1-1; the D segment cannot be called with confidence. The sequence derives from a woman aged 70-85 years with acute or convalescent COVID-19. The specimen sequenced was peripheral blood. Read as DNA, the sequence is TGTGCCAGCAGCTCAATGAGAGGCGGCACTGAAGCTTTCTTT. It encodes CASSSMRGGTEAFF.